The rows below give T cell receptor beta chains drawn from one sample of a study of beta chain features in type 1 diabetes. Clones were read by immunoSEQ multiplex PCR, and TCRdb kept only the in-frame ones, dropping some. The sample contains hundreds of thousands of clones, over 25% of which appear only once. The specimen was naive CD4+ T cells from blood. These receptors were obtained from a man in his late teens or twenties in good health. Both conserved end residues are part of each CDR3. D genes are given only for firm matches. Expanded clones get a size class; other rows say once, few or many, or leave the size out.

D gene,V gene,clone size,J gene,CDR3 protein,CDR3 DNA
-,TRBV30,-,TRBJ2-5,CAWSSGRLGETQYF,TGTGCCTGGAGTTCTGGCCGATTGGGAGAGACCCAGTACTTC
-,TRBV30,-,TRBJ1-2,CAWSVFSGTSYGYTF,TGTGCCTGGAGTGTTTTTTCCGGGACAAGCTATGGCTACACCTTC
-,TRBV25-1,-,TRBJ2-5,CASSTYRAQYF,TGTGCCAGCAGTACCTACAGGGCCCAGTACTTC
TRBD2,TRBV28,few,TRBJ2-3,CASSLVAGGTATQYF,TGTGCCAGCAGTTTGGTAGCGGGGGGCACGGCTACGCAGTATTTT
-,TRBV7-2,-,TRBJ2-5,CASSLAGSQETQYF,TGTGCCAGCAGCTTAGCGGGCAGCCAAGAGACCCAGTACTTC
-,TRBV9,few,TRBJ2-1,CASSVVGTYNEQFF,TGTGCCAGCAGCGTAGTGGGTACCTACAATGAGCAGTTCTTC
-,TRBV29-1,-,TRBJ2-3,CSLRGSGTDTQYF,TGCAGCCTTAGGGGATCTGGCACAGATACGCAGTATTTT
TRBD1,TRBV27,-,TRBJ2-7,CASSFRPGTGSYEQYF,TGTGCCAGCAGTTTTCGACCCGGGACAGGGTCGTACGAGCAGTACTTC
-,TRBV2,-,TRBJ2-1,CASSVQRYNEQFF,TGTGCCAGCAGTGTCCAGCGGTACAATGAGCAGTTCTTC
-,TRBV9,-,TRBJ2-3,CASSVDLDTQYF,TGTGCCAGCAGCGTAGACTTAGATACGCAGTATTTT
TRBD1,TRBV5-1,few,TRBJ2-5,CASSPGQQETQYF,TGCGCCAGCAGCCCGGGACAGCAAGAGACCCAGTACTTC
-,TRBV28,-,TRBJ2-1,CASSPRPQVVVRQFF,TGTGCCAGCAGCCCCCGGCCCCAAGTTGTTGTTCGGCAGTTCTTC
-,TRBV6-5,few,TRBJ2-1,CASSQTPYNEQFF,TGTGCCAGCAGTCAAACACCCTACAATGAGCAGTTCTTC
TRBD1,TRBV5-1,-,TRBJ2-7,CASSLAPGQGYEQYF,TGCGCCAGCAGCTTGGCCCCCGGACAGGGCTACGAGCAGTACTTC
TRBD2,TRBV11-1,-,TRBJ2-1,CASSLSGGSLDEQFF,TGTGCCAGCAGCTTAAGTGGCGGGAGTCTTGATGAGCAGTTCTTC
-,TRBV7-9,few,TRBJ2-3,CASSSTGTDATDTQYF,TGTGCCAGCAGCTCCACCGGGACGGATGCCACAGATACGCAGTATTTT
TRBD1,TRBV6-5,-,TRBJ2-5,CASRSGTGGETQYF,TGTGCCAGCAGGAGTGGGACAGGGGGAGAGACCCAGTACTTC
-,TRBV18,-,TRBJ2-4,CASSPPSDRENIQYF,TGTGCCAGCTCACCACCCTCGGACAGAGAAAACATTCAGTACTTC
-,TRBV5-6,-,TRBJ2-1,CASSLGVEGLYNEQFF,TGTGCCAGCAGCTTGGGTGTTGAAGGCCTATACAATGAGCAGTTCTTC
-,TRBV5-1,few,TRBJ2-7,CASSLDRYEQYF,TGCGCCAGCAGCTTGGACAGATACGAGCAGTACTTC
TRBD1,TRBV15,-,TRBJ2-7,CATSMGQYYEQYF,TGTGCCACCAGCATGGGACAGTACTACGAGCAGTACTTC
TRBD1,TRBV5-4,few,TRBJ2-7,CASSLRQGTYEQYF,TGTGCCAGCAGCCTCAGACAGGGGACCTACGAGCAGTACTTC
TRBD1,TRBV15,few,TRBJ2-2,CATSRDPGQASTGELFF,TGTGCCACCAGCAGAGACCCGGGACAGGCGTCCACCGGGGAGCTGTTTTTT
-,TRBV7-3,-,TRBJ2-3,CASSLTGATSTDTQYF,TGTGCCAGCAGCTTGACGGGGGCCACTAGCACAGATACGCAGTATTTT
TRBD2,TRBV5-1,few,TRBJ2-5,CASSARGSGSGETQYF,TGCGCCAGCAGCGCCCGGGGTAGCGGGAGCGGAGAGACCCAGTACTTC
-,TRBV7-6,few,TRBJ2-7,CASSFPGASNEQYF,TGTGCCAGCAGCTTCCCGGGGGCGAGCAACGAGCAGTACTTC
-,TRBV5-1,-,TRBJ2-1,CASSLAVQGPYNEQFF,TGCGCCAGCAGCTTGGCAGTGCAGGGCCCCTACAATGAGCAGTTCTTC
-,TRBV29-1,-,TRBJ2-7,CSVRSGGYEQYF,TGCAGCGTTCGGTCTGGGGGTTACGAGCAGTACTTC
-,TRBV2,-,TRBJ2-7,CASRGDEQYF,TGTGCCAGCAGGGGTGACGAGCAGTACTTC
-,TRBV7-2,few,TRBJ2-3,CASSLGGLADTQYF,TGTGCCAGCAGCTTAGGAGGGTTGGCAGATACGCAGTATTTT
TRBD1,TRBV5-1,-,TRBJ2-4,CASSAQGAGTKNIQYF,TGCGCCAGCAGCGCCCAGGGGGCTGGGACCAAAAACATTCAGTACTTC
TRBD1,TRBV5-1,-,TRBJ2-7,CASSTRQGQTYEQYF,TGCGCCAGCAGCACCCGACAGGGCCAAACCTACGAGCAGTACTTC
-,TRBV14,-,TRBJ1-1,CASSQSLNTEAFF,TGTGCCAGCAGCCAGTCCTTGAACACTGAAGCTTTCTTT
-,TRBV5-1,-,TRBJ2-6,CASSLSSSGANVLTF,TGCGCCAGCAGCCTTAGTAGCTCTGGGGCCAACGTCCTGACTTTC
TRBD2,TRBV29-1,few,TRBJ2-7,CSVAGTTGGMTRSYEQYF,TGCAGCGTTGCGGGGACTACGGGTGGCATGACGAGGTCCTACGAGCAGTACTTC
-,TRBV7-6,-,TRBJ2-1,CASSSGFGSYNEQFF,TGTGCCAGCAGCTCCGGATTTGGCTCCTACAATGAGCAGTTCTTC
TRBD2,TRBV29-1,-,TRBJ2-3,CSVGSAGGGDTQYF,TGCAGCGTTGGGAGCGCGGGGGGCGGAGATACGCAGTATTTT
TRBD1,TRBV29-1,-,TRBJ2-1,CSVGQAYNEQFF,TGCAGCGTGGGACAGGCCTACAATGAGCAGTTCTTC
-,TRBV4-2,few,TRBJ2-4,CASSQEAKDGIQYF,TGTGCCAGCAGCCAAGAGGCTAAGGACGGCATTCAGTACTTC
-,TRBV30,few,TRBJ1-1,CAWSVSGATEAFF,TGTGCCTGGAGTGTATCCGGGGCCACTGAAGCTTTCTTT
TRBD2,TRBV25-1,few,TRBJ2-5,CASSEYGASGRAWETQYF,TGTGCCAGCAGTGAATATGGGGCTAGCGGGAGGGCCTGGGAGACCCAGTACTTC
TRBD2,TRBV5-1,few,TRBJ2-3,CASSSGLAGGTDTQYF,TGCGCCAGCAGCTCGGGACTAGCGGGAGGAACAGATACGCAGTATTTT
TRBD2,TRBV12-5,-,TRBJ2-1,CASGFGTSSYNEQFF,TGTGCTAGTGGTTTCGGGACTAGCTCCTACAATGAGCAGTTCTTC
TRBD2,TRBV30,-,TRBJ2-1,CAWSVFGAGAPLPPNEQFF,TGTGCCTGGAGTGTATTCGGAGCGGGAGCTCCCCTCCCGCCCAATGAGCAGTTCTTC
TRBD1,TRBV18,few,TRBJ2-1,CASSPQTGDFNEQFF,TGTGCCAGCTCACCACAAACAGGGGATTTCAATGAGCAGTTCTTC
-,TRBV29-1,-,TRBJ2-3,CSVGLETWGDTQYF,TGCAGCGTGGGGCTAGAGACATGGGGAGATACGCAGTATTTT
TRBD2,TRBV4-1,-,TRBJ2-5,CASSQDTRASGRGETQYF,TGCGCCAGCAGCCAAGATACTCGCGCTAGCGGGAGGGGAGAGACCCAGTACTTC
TRBD2,TRBV5-6,-,TRBJ2-1,CASSLVAGVNEQFF,TGTGCCAGCAGCTTGGTAGCGGGAGTAAATGAGCAGTTCTTC
-,TRBV29-1,few,TRBJ2-7,CTYPRGPIEQYF,TGCACTTATCCACGGGGGCCAATCGAGCAGTACTTC
-,TRBV5-1,-,TRBJ2-7,CASSLYPNYEQYF,TGCGCCAGCAGCTTGTACCCAAACTACGAGCAGTACTTC
-,TRBV5-4,-,TRBJ2-7,CASSSVGQSYEQYF,TGTGCCAGCAGCTCCGTCGGACAGTCCTACGAGCAGTACTTC
-,TRBV4-2,few,TRBJ2-5,CASSQDDETQYF,TGTGCCAGCAGCCAAGACGACGAGACCCAGTACTTC
TRBD1,TRBV5-1,-,TRBJ2-6,CASSLWKGQGTAGANVLTF,TGCGCCAGCAGCCTATGGAAGGGACAGGGGACTGCCGGGGCCAACGTCCTGACTTTC
-,TRBV9,-,TRBJ2-6,CASSVASSGANVLTF,TGTGCCAGCAGCGTCGCGAGCTCTGGGGCCAACGTCCTGACTTTC
-,TRBV29-1,few,TRBJ1-1,CSVEAGHGTEAFF,TGCAGCGTTGAAGCAGGGCACGGCACTGAAGCTTTCTTT
TRBD1,TRBV7-9,-,TRBJ1-2,CASSRGQGIYGYTF,TGTGCCAGCAGCCGAGGACAGGGAATCTATGGCTACACCTTC
TRBD2,TRBV7-9,-,TRBJ2-5,CASSLGLAVSGRGRETQYF,TGTGCCAGCAGCCTCGGACTAGCGGTTAGCGGTAGAGGACGAGAGACCCAGTACTTC
-,TRBV29-1,few,TRBJ2-5,CSVVSSQETQYF,TGCAGCGTTGTGTCCAGTCAAGAGACCCAGTACTTC
TRBD2,TRBV7-9,-,TRBJ2-3,CASSWRLAGDLGTDTQYF,TGTGCCAGCAGCTGGCGACTAGCGGGAGACCTGGGCACAGATACGCAGTATTTT